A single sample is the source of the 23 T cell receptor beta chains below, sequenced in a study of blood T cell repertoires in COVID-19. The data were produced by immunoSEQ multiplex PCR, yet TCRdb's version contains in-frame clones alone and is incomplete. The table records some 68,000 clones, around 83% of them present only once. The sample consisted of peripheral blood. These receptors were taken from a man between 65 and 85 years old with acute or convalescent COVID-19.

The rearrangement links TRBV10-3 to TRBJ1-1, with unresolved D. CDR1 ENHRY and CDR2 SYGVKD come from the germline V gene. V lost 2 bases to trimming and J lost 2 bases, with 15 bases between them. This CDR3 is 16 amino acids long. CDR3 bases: TGTGCCATCAGTGAGGTCGGGTCTCTGAAAAACACTGAAGCTTTCTTT. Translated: CAISEVGSLKNTEAFF.

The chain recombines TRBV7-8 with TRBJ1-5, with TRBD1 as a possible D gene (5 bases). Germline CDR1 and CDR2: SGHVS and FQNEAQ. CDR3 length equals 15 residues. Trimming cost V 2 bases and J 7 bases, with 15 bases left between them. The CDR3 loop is CASSLNLGGVQPQHF. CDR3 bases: TGTGCCAGCAGCTTAAATTTAGGAGGGGTACAGCCCCAGCATTTT. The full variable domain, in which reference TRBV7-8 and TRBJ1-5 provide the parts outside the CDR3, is GAGVSQSPRYKVAKRGQDVALRCDPISGHVSLFWYQQALGQGPEFLTYFQNEAQLDKSGLPSDRFFAERPEGSVSTLKIQRTQQEDSAVYLCASSLNLGGVQPQHFGDGTRLSIL.

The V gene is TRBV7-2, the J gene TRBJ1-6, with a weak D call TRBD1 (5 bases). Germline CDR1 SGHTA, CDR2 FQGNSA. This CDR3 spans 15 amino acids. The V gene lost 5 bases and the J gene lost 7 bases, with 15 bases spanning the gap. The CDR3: CASSPRQGENSPLHF. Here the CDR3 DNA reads TGTGCCAGCAGCCCCCGTCAGGGTGAAAATTCACCCCTCCACTTT.

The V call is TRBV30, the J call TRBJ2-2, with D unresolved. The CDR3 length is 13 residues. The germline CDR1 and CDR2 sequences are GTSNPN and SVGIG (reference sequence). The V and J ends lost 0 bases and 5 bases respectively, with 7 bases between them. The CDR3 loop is CAWSVLTTGELFF. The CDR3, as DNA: TGTGCCTGGAGTGTACTAACTACCGGGGAGCTGTTTTTT.

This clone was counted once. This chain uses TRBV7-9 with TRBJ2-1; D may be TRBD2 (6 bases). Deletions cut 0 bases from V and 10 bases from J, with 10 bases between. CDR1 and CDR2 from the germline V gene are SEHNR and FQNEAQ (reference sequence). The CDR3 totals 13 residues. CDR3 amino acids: CASSLAGGEEQFF. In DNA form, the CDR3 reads TGTGCCAGCAGCTTAGCGGGGGGAGAAGAGCAGTTCTTC. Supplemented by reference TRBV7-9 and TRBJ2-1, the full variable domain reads DTGVSQNPRHKITKRGQNVTFRCDPISEHNRLYWYRQTLGQGPEFLTYFQNEAQLEKSRLLSDRFSAERPKGSFSTLEIQRTEQGDSAMYLCASSLAGGEEQFFGPGTRLTVL.

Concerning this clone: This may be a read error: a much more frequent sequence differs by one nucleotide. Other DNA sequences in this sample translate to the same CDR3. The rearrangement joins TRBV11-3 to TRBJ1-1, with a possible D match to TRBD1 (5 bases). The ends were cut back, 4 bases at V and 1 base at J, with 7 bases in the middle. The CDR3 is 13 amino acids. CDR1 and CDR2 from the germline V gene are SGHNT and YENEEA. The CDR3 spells CASSWTRNTEAFF. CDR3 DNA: TGTGCCAGCAGCTGGACAAGGAACACTGAAGCTTTCTTT.

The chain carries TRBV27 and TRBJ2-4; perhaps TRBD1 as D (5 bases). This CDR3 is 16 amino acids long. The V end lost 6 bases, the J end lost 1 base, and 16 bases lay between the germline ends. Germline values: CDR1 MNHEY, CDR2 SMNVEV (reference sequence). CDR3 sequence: CASSPDILGAKNIQYF. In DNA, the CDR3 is TGTGCCAGCAGCCCGGACATCCTCGGGGCCAAAAACATTCAGTACTTC.

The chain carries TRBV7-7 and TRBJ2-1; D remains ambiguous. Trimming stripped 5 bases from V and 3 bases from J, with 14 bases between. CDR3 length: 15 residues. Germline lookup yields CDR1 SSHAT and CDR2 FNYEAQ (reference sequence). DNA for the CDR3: TGTGCCAGCAGCCCAGGAATGGGTTTCTACAATGAGCAGTTCTTC. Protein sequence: CASSPGMGFYNEQFF.

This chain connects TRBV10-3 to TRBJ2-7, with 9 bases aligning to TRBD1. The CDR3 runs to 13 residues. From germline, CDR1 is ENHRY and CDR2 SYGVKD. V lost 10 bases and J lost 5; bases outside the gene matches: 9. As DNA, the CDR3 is TGTGCCAGCCAGGCAGGACAGGGGAACGAGCAGTACTTC. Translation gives CASQAGQGNEQYF.

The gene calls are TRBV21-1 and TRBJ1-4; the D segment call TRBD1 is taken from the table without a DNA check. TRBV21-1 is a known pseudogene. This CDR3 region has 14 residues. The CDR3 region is CASSPPGDNEKLFF. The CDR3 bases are TGTGCCAGCAGTCCCCCAGGGGACAACGAAAAACTGTTTTTT.

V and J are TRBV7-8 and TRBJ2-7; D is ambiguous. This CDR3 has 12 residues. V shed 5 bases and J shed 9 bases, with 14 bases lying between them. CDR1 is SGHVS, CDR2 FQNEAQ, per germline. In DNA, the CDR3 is TGTGCCAGCAGCCCCCAAATGCGAGGGCAGTACTTC. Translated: CASSPQMRGQYF.

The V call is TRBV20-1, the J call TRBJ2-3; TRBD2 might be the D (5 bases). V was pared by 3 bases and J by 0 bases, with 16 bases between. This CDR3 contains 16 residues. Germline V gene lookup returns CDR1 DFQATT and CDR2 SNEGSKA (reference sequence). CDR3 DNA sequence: TGCAGTGCTAGTTGGAGGTCAGGCGGGAGCACAGATACGCAGTATTTT. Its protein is CSASWRSGGSTDTQYF.

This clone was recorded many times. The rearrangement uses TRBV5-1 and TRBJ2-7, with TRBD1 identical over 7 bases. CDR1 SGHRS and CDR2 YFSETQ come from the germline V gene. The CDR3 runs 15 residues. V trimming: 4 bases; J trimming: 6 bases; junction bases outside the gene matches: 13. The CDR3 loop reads CASSRQEGAQGEQYF. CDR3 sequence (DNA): TGCGCCAGCAGCCGACAAGAGGGGGCGCAGGGCGAGCAGTACTTC. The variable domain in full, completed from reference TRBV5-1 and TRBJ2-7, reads KAGVTQTPRYLIKTRGQQVTLSCSPISGHRSVSWYQQTPGQGLQFLFEYFSETQRNKGNFPGRFSGRQFSNSRSEMNVSTLELGDSALYLCASSRQEGAQGEQYFGPGTRLTVT.

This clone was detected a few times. The CDR3 region has the DNA TGCAGCGTCACCGGGACAGGGGGATTCACCGGGGAGCTGTTTTTT. Translation gives CSVTGTGGFTGELFF. The rearrangement links TRBV29-1 to TRBJ2-2; 11 bases fit TRBD1. J lost 4 bases, V lost 6 bases, and 7 bases had no gene match. Germline CDR1 SQVTM, CDR2 ANQGSEA. The CDR3 spans 15 residues.

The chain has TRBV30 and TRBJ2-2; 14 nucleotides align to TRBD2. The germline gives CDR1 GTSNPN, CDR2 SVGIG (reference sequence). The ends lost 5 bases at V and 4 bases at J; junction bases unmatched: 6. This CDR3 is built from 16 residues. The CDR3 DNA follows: TGTGCCTGGTCGGGACTAGCGGGAGAAAGCACCGGGGAGCTGTTTTTT. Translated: CAWSGLAGESTGELFF.

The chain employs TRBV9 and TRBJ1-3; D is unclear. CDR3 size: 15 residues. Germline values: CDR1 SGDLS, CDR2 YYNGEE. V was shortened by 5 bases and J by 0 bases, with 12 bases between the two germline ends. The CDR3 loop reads CASSPPFSSGNTIYF. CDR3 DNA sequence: TGTGCCAGCAGTCCTCCTTTTAGCTCTGGAAACACCATATATTTT.

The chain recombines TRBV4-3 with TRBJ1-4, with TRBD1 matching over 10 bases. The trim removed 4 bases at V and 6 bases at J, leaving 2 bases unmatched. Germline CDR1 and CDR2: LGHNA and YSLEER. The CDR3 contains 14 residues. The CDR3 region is CASSPGTGDEKLFF. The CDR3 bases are TGCGCCAGCAGCCCAGGGACAGGGGATGAAAAACTGTTTTTT.

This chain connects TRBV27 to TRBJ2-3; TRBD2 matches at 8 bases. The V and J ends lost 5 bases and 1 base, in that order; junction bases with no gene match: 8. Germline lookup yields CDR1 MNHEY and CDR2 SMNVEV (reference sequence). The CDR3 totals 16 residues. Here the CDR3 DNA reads TGTGCCAGCAGTCCTTTAGCGGGACCGCGCACAGATACGCAGTATTTT. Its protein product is CASSPLAGPRTDTQYF.

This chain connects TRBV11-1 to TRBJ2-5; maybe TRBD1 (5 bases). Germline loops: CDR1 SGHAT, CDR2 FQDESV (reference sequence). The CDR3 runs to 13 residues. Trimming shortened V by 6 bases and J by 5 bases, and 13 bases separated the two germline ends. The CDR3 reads CASRLAGLETQYF. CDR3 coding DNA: TGTGCCAGCAGACTCGCAGGGTTGGAGACCCAGTACTTC.

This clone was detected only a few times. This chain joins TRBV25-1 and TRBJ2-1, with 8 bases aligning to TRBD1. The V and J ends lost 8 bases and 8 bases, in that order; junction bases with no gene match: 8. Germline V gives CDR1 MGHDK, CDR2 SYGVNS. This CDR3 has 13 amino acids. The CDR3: CASAGTGFYEQFF. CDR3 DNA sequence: TGTGCCAGCGCCGGGACAGGCTTCTATGAGCAGTTCTTC.

The CDR3 is CASSVDRNTEAFF. The CDR3 bases are TGTGCCAGCTCAGTGGACAGGAACACTGAAGCTTTCTTT. J is TRBJ1-1 and V is TRBV18, with TRBD1 as a possible D gene (6 bases). The germline V gene encodes CDR1 KGHSH and CDR2 LQKENI. Trimming left V 5 bases short and J 1 base short, with 8 bases between. The length of the CDR3 is 13 residues.

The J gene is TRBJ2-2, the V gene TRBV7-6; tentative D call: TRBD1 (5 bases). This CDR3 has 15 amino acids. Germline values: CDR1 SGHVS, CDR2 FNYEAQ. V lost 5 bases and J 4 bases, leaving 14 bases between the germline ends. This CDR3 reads CASSPVGQATGELFF. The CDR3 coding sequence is TGTGCCAGCAGCCCCGTGGGGCAGGCCACCGGGGAGCTGTTTTTT.

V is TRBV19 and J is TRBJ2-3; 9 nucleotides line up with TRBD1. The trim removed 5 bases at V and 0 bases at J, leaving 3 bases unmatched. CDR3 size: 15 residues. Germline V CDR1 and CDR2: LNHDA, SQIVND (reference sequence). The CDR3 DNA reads TGTGCCAGTAGTGACAGGGGGGGAAGCACAGATACGCAGTATTTT. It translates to CASSDRGGSTDTQYF.